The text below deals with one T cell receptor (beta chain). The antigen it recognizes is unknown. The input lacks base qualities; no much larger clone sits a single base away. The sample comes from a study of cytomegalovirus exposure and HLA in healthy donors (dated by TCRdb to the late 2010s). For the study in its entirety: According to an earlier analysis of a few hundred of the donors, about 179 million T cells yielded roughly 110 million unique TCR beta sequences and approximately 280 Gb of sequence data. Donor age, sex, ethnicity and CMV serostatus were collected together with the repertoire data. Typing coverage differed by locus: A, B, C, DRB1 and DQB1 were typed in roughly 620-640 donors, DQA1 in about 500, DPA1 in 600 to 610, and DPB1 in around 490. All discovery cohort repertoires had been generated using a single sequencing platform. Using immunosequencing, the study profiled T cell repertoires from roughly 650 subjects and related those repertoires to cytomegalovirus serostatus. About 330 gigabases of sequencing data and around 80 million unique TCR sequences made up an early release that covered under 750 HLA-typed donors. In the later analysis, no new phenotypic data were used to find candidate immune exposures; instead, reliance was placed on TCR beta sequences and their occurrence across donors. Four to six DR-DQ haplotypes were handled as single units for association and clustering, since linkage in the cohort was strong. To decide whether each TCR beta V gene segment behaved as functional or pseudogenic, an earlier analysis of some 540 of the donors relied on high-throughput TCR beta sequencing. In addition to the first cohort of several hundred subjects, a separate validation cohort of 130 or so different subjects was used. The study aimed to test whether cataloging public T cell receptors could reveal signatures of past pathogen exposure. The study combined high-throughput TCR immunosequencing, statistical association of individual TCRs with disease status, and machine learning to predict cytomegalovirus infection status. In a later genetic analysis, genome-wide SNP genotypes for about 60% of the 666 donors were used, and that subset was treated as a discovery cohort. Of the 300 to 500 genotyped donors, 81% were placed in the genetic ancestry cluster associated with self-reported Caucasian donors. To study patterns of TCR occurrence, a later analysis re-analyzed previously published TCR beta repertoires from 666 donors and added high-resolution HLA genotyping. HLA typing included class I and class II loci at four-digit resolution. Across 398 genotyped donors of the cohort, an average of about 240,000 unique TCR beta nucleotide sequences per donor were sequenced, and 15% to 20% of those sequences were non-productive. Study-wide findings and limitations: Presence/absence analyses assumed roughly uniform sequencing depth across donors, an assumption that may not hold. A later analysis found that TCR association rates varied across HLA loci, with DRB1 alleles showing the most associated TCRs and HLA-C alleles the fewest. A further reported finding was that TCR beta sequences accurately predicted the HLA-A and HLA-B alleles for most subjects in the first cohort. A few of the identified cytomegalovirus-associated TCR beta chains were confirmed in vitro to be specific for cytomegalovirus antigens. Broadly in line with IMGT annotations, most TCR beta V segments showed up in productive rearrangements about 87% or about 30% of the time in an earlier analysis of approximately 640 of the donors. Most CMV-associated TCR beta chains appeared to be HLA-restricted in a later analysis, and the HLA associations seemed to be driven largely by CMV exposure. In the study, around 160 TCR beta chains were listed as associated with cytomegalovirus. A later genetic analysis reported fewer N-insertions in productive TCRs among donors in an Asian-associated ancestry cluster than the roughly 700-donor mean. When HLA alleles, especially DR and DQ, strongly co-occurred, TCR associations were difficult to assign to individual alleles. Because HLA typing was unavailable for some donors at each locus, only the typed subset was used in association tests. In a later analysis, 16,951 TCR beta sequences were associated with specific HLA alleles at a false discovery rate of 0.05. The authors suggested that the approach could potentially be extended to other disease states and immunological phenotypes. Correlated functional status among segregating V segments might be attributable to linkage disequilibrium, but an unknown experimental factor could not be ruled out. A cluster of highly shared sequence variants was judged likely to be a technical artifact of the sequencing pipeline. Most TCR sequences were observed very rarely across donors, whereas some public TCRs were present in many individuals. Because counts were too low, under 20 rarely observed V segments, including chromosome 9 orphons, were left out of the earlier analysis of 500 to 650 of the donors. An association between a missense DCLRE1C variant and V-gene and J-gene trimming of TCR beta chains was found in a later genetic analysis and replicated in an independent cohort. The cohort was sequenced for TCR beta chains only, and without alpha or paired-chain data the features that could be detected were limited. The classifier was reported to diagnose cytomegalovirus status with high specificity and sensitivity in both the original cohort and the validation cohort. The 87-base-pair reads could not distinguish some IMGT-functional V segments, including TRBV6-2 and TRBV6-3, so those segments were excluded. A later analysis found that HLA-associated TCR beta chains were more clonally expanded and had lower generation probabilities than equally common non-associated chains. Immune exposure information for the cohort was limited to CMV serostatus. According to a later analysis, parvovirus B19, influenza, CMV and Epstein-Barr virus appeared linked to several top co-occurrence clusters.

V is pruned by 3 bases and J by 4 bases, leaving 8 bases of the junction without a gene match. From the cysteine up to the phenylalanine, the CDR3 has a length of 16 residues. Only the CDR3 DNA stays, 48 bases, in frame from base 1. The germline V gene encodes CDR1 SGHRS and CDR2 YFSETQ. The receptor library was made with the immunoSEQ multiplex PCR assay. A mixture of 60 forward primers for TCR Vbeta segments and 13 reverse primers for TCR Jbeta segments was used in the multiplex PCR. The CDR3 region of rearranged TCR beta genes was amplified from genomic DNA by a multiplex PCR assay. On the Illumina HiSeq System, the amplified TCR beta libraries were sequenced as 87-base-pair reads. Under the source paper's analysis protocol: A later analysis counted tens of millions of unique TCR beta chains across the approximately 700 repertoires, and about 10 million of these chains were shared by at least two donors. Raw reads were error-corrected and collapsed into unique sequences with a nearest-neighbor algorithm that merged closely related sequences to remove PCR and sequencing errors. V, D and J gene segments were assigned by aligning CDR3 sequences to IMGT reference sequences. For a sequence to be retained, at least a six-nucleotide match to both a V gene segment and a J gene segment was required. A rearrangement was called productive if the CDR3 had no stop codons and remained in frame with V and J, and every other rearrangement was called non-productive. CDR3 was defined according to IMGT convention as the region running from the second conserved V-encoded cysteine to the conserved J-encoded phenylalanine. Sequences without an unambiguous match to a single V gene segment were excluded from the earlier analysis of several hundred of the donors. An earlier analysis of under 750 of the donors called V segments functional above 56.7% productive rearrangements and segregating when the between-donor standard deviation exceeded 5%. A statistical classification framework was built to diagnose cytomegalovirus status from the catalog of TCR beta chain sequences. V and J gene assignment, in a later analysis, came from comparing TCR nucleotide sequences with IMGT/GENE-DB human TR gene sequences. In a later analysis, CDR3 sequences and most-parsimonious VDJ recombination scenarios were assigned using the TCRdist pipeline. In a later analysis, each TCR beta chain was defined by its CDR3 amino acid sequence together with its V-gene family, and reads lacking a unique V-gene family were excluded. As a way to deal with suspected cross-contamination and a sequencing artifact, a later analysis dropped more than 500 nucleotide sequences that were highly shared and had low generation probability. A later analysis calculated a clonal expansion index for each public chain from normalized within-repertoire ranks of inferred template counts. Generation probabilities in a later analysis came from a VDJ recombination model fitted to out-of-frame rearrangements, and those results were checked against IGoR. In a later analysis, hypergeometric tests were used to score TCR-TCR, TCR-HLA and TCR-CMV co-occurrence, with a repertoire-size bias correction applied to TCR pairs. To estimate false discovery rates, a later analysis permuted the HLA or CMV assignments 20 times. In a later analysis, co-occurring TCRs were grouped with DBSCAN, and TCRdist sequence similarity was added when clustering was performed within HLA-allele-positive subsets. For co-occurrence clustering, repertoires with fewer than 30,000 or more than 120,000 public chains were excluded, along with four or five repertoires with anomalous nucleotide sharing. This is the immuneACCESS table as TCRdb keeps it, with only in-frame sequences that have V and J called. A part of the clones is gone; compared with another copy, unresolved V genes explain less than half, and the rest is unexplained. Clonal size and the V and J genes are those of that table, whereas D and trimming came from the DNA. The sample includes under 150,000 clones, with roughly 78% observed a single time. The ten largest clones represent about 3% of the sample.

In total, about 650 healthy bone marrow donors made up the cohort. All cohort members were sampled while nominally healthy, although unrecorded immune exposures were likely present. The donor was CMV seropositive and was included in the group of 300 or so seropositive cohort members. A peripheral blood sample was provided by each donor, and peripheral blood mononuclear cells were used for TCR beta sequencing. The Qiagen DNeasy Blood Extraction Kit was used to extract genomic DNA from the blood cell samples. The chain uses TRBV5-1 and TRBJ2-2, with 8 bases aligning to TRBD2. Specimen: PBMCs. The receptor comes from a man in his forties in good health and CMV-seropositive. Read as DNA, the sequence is TGCGCCAGCAGCTACTACCCGGGGGGGGGCACCGGGGAGCTGTTTTTT. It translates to CASSYYPGGGTGELFF. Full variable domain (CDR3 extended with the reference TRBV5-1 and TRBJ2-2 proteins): KAGVTQTPRYLIKTRGQQVTLSCSPISGHRSVSWYQQTPGQGLQFLFEYFSETQRNKGNFPGRFSGRQFSNSRSEMNVSTLELGDSALYLCASSYYPGGGTGELFFGEGSRLTVL.